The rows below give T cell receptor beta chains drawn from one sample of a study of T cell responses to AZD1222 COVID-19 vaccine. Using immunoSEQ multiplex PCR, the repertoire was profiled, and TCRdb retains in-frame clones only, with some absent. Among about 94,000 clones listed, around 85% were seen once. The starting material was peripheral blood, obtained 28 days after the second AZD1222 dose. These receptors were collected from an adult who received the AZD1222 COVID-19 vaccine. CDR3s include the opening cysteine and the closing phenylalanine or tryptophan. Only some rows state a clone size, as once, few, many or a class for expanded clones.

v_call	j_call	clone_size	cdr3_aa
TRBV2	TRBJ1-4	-	CASSTNLNEKLFF
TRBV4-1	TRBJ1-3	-	CASSPSSGQPSGNTIYF
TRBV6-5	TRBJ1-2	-	CASSYSRGSVYGYTF
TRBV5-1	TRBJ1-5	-	CASSLQGTGSQPQHF
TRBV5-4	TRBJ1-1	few	CASSLRTGNTEAFF
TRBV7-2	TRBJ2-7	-	CASSSDWGAGQYF
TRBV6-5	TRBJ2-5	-	CASRPGLAGDKTQYF
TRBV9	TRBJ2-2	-	CASSGNWVTGELFF
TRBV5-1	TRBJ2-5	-	CASSLVGLAKTEKETQYF
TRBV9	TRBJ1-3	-	CASSAEGSEGNTIYF
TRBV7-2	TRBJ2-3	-	CASSHQGLAGEDTQYF
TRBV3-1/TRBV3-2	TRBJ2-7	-	CASSHSTASYEQYF
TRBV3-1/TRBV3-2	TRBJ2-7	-	CASSQDPIWTSDVYEQYF
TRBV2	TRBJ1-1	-	CASSEASVRKVEAFF
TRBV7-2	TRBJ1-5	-	CASSFSGFNQPQHF
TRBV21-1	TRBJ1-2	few	CASSNRNGGGNGYTF
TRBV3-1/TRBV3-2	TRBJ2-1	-	CASSRNPVRGNEQFF
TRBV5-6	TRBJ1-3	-	CASSLALGPTGRNTIYF
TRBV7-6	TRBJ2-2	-	CASSLGGTSGTGELFF
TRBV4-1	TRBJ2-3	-	CASSQGGLSTDTQYF
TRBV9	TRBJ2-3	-	CASSLGNSGAHTQYF
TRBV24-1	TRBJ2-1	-	CATSATSGSGNEQFF